These 3 T cell receptor beta chains were sequenced from one sample in a study of blood T cells in healthy people across ages. The authors ran a second PCR of 7 to 11 cycles using a sample-barcoded 5' primer and a J-beta primer mix. TCRdb independently ran MiXCR on the 5' RACE reads; one entry per CDR3 protein. Among more than 650,000 distinct CDR3 sequences listed, around 25% were seen once. These data also formed part of another study, on T cells of mothers and their children.

The sample was blood. These receptors were collected from a boy between 10 and 17 years old in good health.

The table lists this clonotype with a few counts. V gene TRBV9 combines with J gene TRBJ2-7; TRBD1 agrees at 7 bases. This CDR3 has 15 residues. V shed 0 bases and J 3 bases; nucleotides not matched to a gene: 6. Germline CDR1 SGDLS, CDR2 YYNGEE. CDR3 in DNA: TGTGCCAGCAGCGTAGCTTTAGGGGGCTACTACGAGCAGTACTTC. It translates to CASSVALGGYYEQYF. Complete variable domain (other parts from reference TRBV9 and TRBJ2-7): DSGVTQTPKHLITATGQRVTLRCSPRSGDLSVYWYQQSLDQGLQFLIQYYNGEERAKGNILERFSAQQFPDLHSELNLSSLELGDSALYFCASSVALGGYYEQYFGPGTRLTVT.

CDR3 amino acids: CASSGGKGAGEQYF. The DNA for the CDR3 is TGCGCCAGCAGCGGCGGTAAGGGGGCTGGTGAGCAGTACTTC. The J gene is TRBJ2-5, the V gene TRBV5-1, with TRBD1 matching 7 bases. CDR1 SGHRS and CDR2 YFSETQ come from the germline V gene. The CDR3 has 14 amino acids. V lost 4 bases, J lost 11 bases, and 14 bases stayed unmatched.

The chain has TRBV7-2 and TRBJ2-5; D is possibly TRBD2 (6 bases). The CDR3 extends over 16 amino acids. Per the germline V gene, CDR1 is SGHTA and CDR2 is FQGNSA. Trimming shortened V by 0 bases and J by 5 bases, and 16 bases separated the two germline ends. This chain's CDR3 is CASSLAPLAVGETQYF. The CDR3 DNA follows: TGTGCCAGCAGCTTAGCTCCACTAGCCGTAGGGGAGACCCAGTACTTC.